What follows is one T cell receptor (beta chain) and its context. Its antigen remains unidentified. The CDR3 runs to 12 residues. A universal primer site and UMIs were added as TCR cDNA was made by 5'RACE template switching. MiXCR was run by TCRdb on the 5' RACE reads, yielding one entry per CDR3 protein. The table includes under 350,000 distinct CDR3 sequences, approximately 4% detected once. The data originate from a study of T cells after yellow fever vaccination. About the research overall: The fractions with low cell numbers were processed using SMART-Seq v4 Ultra Low Input.

Overall study results and limits: A limited proportion of clonotypes was detected within both the CD4 and CD8 compartments.

This clonotype originated in a man aged 18 to 30 who received the YFV17D yellow fever vaccine. Sample: PBMCs, taken 5 days after the yellow fever booster vaccination. The chain combines TRBV3-2 with TRBJ2-7; TRBD1 is the table's D call, not checked against the DNA. TRBV3-2 is noted as a pseudogene. CDR3 in DNA: TGTGCCAGCAGCCACCACAGGGGCGAGCAGTACGTC. Protein: CASSHHRGEQYV.